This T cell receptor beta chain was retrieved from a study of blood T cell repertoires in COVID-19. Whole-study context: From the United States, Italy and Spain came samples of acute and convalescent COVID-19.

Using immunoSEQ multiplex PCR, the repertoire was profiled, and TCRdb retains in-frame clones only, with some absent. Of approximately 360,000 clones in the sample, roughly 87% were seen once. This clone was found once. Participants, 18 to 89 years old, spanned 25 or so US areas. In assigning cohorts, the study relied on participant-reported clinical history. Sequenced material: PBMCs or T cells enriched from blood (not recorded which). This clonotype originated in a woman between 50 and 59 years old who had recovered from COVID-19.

The CDR3 bases are TGTGCCGTACAGGATGGGGGCGCTGGGGCCAACGTCCTGACTTTC. Translation gives CAVQDGGAGANVLTF. The chain has TRBV19 and TRBJ2-6; D might be TRBD1 (6 bases). The V gene lost 11 bases and the J gene lost 2 bases, with 16 bases spanning the gap. CDR1 and CDR2 from the germline V gene are LNHDA and SQIVND (reference sequence). The CDR3 length is 15 residues.